The next 23 T cell receptor beta chains were all read from a single sample in a study of blood T cell repertoires in COVID-19. TCRdb's table, derived via immunoSEQ multiplex PCR, lists solely in-frame clones and lacks some. The sample records just over 150,000 clones, 88% being singletons. Sample: PBMCs or T cells enriched from blood (not recorded which). The receptor source for this set is a woman in her fifties or sixties who had recovered from COVID-19.

The CDR3 sequence is CATTAGGGYEQYF. Written as DNA, the CDR3 is TGTGCCACCACCGCAGGGGGCGGCTACGAGCAGTACTTC. This chain joins TRBV27 and TRBJ2-7, with 8 bases aligning to TRBD1. This CDR3 spans 13 amino acids. The germline V gene has CDR1 MNHEY and CDR2 SMNVEV (reference sequence). Trimming at V came to 10 bases and at J to 3 bases, leaving 8 bases not matched to a gene.

The chain joins TRBV19 to TRBJ2-3; TRBD2 agrees at 11 bases. The CDR3 has 14 amino acids. Germline CDR1 is LNHDA and CDR2 is SQIVND (reference sequence). V shed 4 bases and J 9 bases; nucleotides not matched to a gene: 6. The DNA for the CDR3 is TGTGCCAGTAGTACGGGACTAGCGGTACTCACGCAGTATTTT. Protein sequence: CASSTGLAVLTQYF.

This clone was seen a handful of times. The genes are TRBV19 and TRBJ1-5, with 8 bases lining up with TRBD1. The CDR3 has 16 residues. The junction had 9 bases not matched to a gene; V was cut back by 7 bases and J by 1 base. CDR1 and CDR2 (germline): LNHDA, SQIVND (reference sequence). The CDR3 is CASNPDRADSNQPQHF. The CDR3 DNA reads TGTGCCAGTAACCCGGACAGGGCGGACAGCAATCAGCCCCAGCATTTT.

The rearrangement joins TRBV6-2 or TRBV6-3 to TRBJ2-7; 8 nucleotides align to TRBD1. The V and J ends lost 2 bases and 7 bases, in that order; junction bases with no gene match: 4. CDR3 length equals 13 residues. CDR1 is MNHEY and CDR2 is SVGEGT in the germline V gene. CDR3 in amino acids: CASSYQGQVEQYF. In DNA form, the CDR3 reads TGTGCCAGCAGTTACCAGGGACAGGTTGAGCAGTACTTC.

The genes are TRBV6-5 and TRBJ2-2; 9 bases fit TRBD1. The CDR3 covers 15 residues. Germline V lookup: CDR1 MNHEY, CDR2 SVGAGI. V trimming: 8 bases; J trimming: 5 bases; junction bases outside the gene matches: 9. The CDR3 nucleotides read TGTGCCAGCCTACCCGGACAGGGGAGGACCGGGGAGCTGTTTTTT. Its translation: CASLPGQGRTGELFF.

This chain links TRBV29-1 with TRBJ2-2, with 8 bases fitting TRBD1. The length of the CDR3 is 15 residues. Germline CDR1 is SQVTM and CDR2 is ANQGSEA. Losses at the gene ends were 7 bases for V and 7 bases for J; bases not matched to a gene: 14. The CDR3 nucleotides are TGCAGCGCCGAGGGCCAGGGGGCGCAGGGCGGGGAGCTGTTTTTT. Protein product: CSAEGQGAQGGELFF.

This chain joins TRBV19 and TRBJ2-3; 7 nucleotides match TRBD2. The CDR3 runs 15 residues. The germline gives CDR1 LNHDA, CDR2 SQIVND (reference sequence). V trimming: 6 bases; J trimming: 4 bases; junction bases outside the gene matches: 10. The CDR3 sequence: CASRFGGGPPDTQYF. DNA for the CDR3: TGTGCCAGTAGGTTTGGCGGGGGTCCCCCAGATACGCAGTATTTT. The full variable domain, in which reference TRBV19 and TRBJ2-3 provide the parts outside the CDR3, is DGGITQSPKYLFRKEGQNVTLSCEQNLNHDAMYWYRQDPGQGLRLIYYSQIVNDFQKGDIAEGYSVSREKKESFPLTVTSAQKNPTAFYLCASRFGGGPPDTQYFGPGTRLTVL.

This chain connects TRBV4-1 to TRBJ2-1; 11 bases align to TRBD1. The CDR3 is 16 amino acids. CDR1 and CDR2 from the germline V gene are MGHRA and YSYEKL. Trimming cost V 4 bases and J 4 bases; bases outside gene matches: 6. The CDR3 bases are TGCGCCAGCAGCCCCGGACAGGGGGCGTCTTACAATGAGCAGTTCTTC. Its translation is CASSPGQGASYNEQFF.

V is TRBV7-6 and J is TRBJ2-7, with a tentative D call TRBD1 (6 bases). V was shortened by 5 bases and J by 3 bases, with 17 bases between the two germline ends. This CDR3 has 15 residues. The germline V gene has CDR1 SGHVS and CDR2 FNYEAQ. CDR3 sequence (DNA): TGTGCCAGCAGCCGGGCCATAGGGGGAGACTACGAGCAGTACTTC. Amino acid sequence: CASSRAIGGDYEQYF.

This rearrangement joins TRBV6-5 to TRBJ1-2; the D gene is possibly TRBD1 (5 bases). This CDR3 comprises 11 residues. The germline CDR1 and CDR2 sequences are MNHEY and SVGAGI. The V and J ends lost 7 bases and 7 bases respectively, with 10 bases between them. CDR3: CASTQGGGYTF. The CDR3 DNA sequence: TGTGCCAGCACTCAGGGCGGTGGCTACACCTTC.

This chain uses TRBV2 with TRBJ1-1; a weak D match, TRBD1 (6 bases). Germline CDR1 SNHLY, CDR2 FYNNEI. The CDR3 has 15 amino acids. V shed 4 bases and J shed 4 bases, with 16 bases lying between them. CDR3 amino acids: CASSGGRGAITEAFF. In DNA form, the CDR3 reads TGTGCCAGCAGTGGGGGTCGGGGGGCTATCACTGAAGCTTTCTTT.

The V call is TRBV10-3, the J call TRBJ1-1, with D possibly being TRBD1 (5 bases). CDR3 length: 12 amino acids. CDR1 is ENHRY, CDR2 SYGVKD, per germline. Trimming removed 6 bases at V and 4 bases at J, with 9 bases between. The CDR3 region is CAIRGGTTEAFF. As DNA, the CDR3 is TGTGCCATCAGGGGAGGGACCACTGAAGCTTTCTTT.

The rearrangement links TRBV19 to TRBJ2-6; weak D call: TRBD1 (6 bases). This CDR3 has 16 residues. Germline lookup yields CDR1 LNHDA and CDR2 SQIVND (reference sequence). The V and J ends lost 6 bases and 1 base respectively, with 13 bases between them. Here the CDR3 DNA reads TGTGCCAGTAGGGACTCAGGGGTATCTGGGGCCAACGTCCTGACTTTC. Translating it yields CASRDSGVSGANVLTF.

The rearrangement links TRBV7-9 to TRBJ1-4, with 7 bases aligning to TRBD1. The CDR3 runs to 14 residues. The ends lost 5 bases at V and 8 bases at J; junction bases unmatched: 8. CDR1 is SEHNR, CDR2 FQNEAQ, per germline (reference sequence). In nucleotides, the CDR3 is TGTGCCAGCAGCGACAGGGCTCAGAACGAAAAACTGTTTTTT. Translating gives CASSDRAQNEKLFF.

The rearrangement joins TRBV6-5 to TRBJ1-2, with a possible D match to TRBD1 (6 bases). This CDR3 comprises 14 residues. V was trimmed by 2 bases and J by 2 bases, leaving 9 bases between them. Germline CDR1 reads MNHEY; CDR2 reads SVGAGI. CDR3 loop: CASSYDQGNYGYTF. The CDR3 nucleotides read TGTGCCAGCAGTTACGATCAGGGGAACTATGGCTACACCTTC.

The genes are TRBV6-2 or TRBV6-3 and TRBJ1-1; weak D call: TRBD1 (5 bases). Germline V gene sequence: CDR1 MNHEY, CDR2 SVGEGT. The CDR3 runs to 15 residues. The germline V and J ends were trimmed by 2 bases and 3 bases, with 13 bases remaining between them. CDR3 region: CASSYGGGGYTEAFF. In DNA form, the CDR3 reads TGTGCCAGCAGTTACGGTGGGGGGGGATACACTGAAGCTTTCTTT.

V is TRBV6-5 and J is TRBJ1-6, with a possible D match to TRBD1 (5 bases). The germline gives CDR1 MNHEY, CDR2 SVGAGI. CDR3 size: 14 residues. Trimming left V 6 bases short and J 5 bases short, with 11 bases between. Here the CDR3 DNA reads TGTGCCAGCAGAGACAGACAGAATAATTCACCCCTCCACTTT. As protein: CASRDRQNNSPLHF.

The rearrangement links TRBV5-1 to TRBJ2-5; TRBD2 might be the D (6 bases). V lost 4 bases, J lost 3 bases, and 16 bases lay in between. This CDR3 contains 15 residues. In germline, CDR1 is SGHRS, CDR2 YFSETQ. The CDR3 protein is CASSPLPGTEETQYF. The CDR3, as DNA: TGCGCCAGCAGCCCTTTACCCGGGACTGAAGAGACCCAGTACTTC.

This chain links TRBV7-2 with TRBJ1-3, with D perhaps matching TRBD1 (5 bases). V dropped 1 base and J dropped 5 bases, with 12 bases sitting between them. Germline V gene sequence: CDR1 SGHTA, CDR2 FQGNSA. The CDR3 is 15 residues long. The CDR3 region is CASSLGQGDRNTIYF. The CDR3 coding sequence is TGTGCCAGCAGCTTAGGCCAGGGCGATAGAAACACCATATATTTT.

The genes are TRBV2 and TRBJ2-3; 8 bases are a match to TRBD2. V was clipped by 4 bases and J by 3 bases; unmatched bases: 9. The CDR3 contains 16 residues. The germline gives CDR1 SNHLY, CDR2 FYNNEI. The CDR3 nucleotides read TGTGCCAGCAGTGTAAACGGGGGGGGCAGTACAGATACGCAGTATTTT. Translated, it gives CASSVNGGGSTDTQYF.

The V and J genes are TRBV5-6 and TRBJ1-2; the match to TRBD1 covers 8 bases. Trimming cost V 3 bases and J 2 bases; bases outside gene matches: 6. The germline gives CDR1 SGHDT, CDR2 YYEEEE. The CDR3 covers 15 residues. The CDR3 spells CASSSGDRTNYGYTF. CDR3 DNA: TGTGCCAGCAGCTCGGGGGACAGGACCAACTATGGCTACACCTTC.

The chain uses TRBV29-1 and TRBJ2-5; unclear D gene. Germline CDR1 SQVTM, CDR2 ANQGSEA. The CDR3 loop spans 11 amino acids. Trimming pared 6 bases from V and 7 bases from J, leaving 12 bases between. The CDR3 spells CSVAPGVTQYF. CDR3 DNA: TGCAGCGTGGCCCCAGGTGTGACCCAGTACTTC.

This chain joins TRBV4-1 and TRBJ2-2; a weak D match, TRBD2 (7 bases). CDR3 length: 17 amino acids. V dropped 0 bases and J dropped 3 bases, with 14 bases sitting between them. CDR1 MGHRA and CDR2 YSYEKL come from the germline V gene. This CDR3 is CASSQDRGASDTGELFF. The CDR3 nucleotides are TGCGCCAGCAGCCAAGATCGGGGGGCTAGTGACACCGGGGAGCTGTTTTTT.